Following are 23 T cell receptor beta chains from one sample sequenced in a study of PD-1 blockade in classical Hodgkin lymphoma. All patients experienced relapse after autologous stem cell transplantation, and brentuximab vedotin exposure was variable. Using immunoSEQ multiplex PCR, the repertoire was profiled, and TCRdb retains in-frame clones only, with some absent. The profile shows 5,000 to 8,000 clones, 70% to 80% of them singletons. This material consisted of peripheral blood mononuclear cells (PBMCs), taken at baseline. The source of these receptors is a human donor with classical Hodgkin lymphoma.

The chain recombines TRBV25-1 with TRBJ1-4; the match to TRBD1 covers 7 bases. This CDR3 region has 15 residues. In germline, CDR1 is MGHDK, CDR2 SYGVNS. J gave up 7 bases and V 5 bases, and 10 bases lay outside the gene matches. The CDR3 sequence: CASSPSDRVIEKLFF. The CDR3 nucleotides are TGTGCCAGCAGTCCGTCAGACAGGGTAATTGAAAAACTGTTTTTT.

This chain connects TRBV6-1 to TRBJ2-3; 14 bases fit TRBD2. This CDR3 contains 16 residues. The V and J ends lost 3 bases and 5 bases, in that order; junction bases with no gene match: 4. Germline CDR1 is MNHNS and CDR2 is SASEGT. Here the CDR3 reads CASSDRLAGGGDTQYF. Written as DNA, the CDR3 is TGTGCCAGCAGTGACCGACTAGCGGGAGGGGGAGATACGCAGTATTTT.

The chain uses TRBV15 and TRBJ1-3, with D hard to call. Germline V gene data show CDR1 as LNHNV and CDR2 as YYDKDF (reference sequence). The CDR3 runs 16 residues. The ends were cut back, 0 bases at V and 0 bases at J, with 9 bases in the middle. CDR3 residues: CATSRDAEPSGNTIYF. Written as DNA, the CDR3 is TGTGCCACCAGCAGAGATGCGGAACCCTCTGGAAACACCATATATTTT.

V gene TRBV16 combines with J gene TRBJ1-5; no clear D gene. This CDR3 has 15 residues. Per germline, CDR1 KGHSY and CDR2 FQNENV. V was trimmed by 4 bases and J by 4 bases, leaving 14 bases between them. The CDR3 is CASSRGSRGNQPQHF. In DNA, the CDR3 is TGTGCCAGCAGCCGTGGGTCCCGCGGAAATCAGCCCCAGCATTTT.

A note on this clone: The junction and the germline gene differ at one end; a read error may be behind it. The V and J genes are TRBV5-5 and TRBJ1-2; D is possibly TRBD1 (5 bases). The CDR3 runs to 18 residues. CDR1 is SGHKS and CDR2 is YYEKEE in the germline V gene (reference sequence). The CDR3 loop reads CASSLVFPKGSLGYSLFF. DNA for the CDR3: TGTGCCAGCAGCTTGGTGTTCCCGAAGGGGTCTCTGGGCTATTCGCTCTTCTTC.

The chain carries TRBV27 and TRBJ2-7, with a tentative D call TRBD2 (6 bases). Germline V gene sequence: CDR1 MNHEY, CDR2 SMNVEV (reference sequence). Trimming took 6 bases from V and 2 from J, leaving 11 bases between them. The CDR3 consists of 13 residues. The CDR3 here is CASRSRTTYEQYF. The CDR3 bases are TGTGCCAGCAGATCCCGGACTACCTACGAGCAGTACTTC.

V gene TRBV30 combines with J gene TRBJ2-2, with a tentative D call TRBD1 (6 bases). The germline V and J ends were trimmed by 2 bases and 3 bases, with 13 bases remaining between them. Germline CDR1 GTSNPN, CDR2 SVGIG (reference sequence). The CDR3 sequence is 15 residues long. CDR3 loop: CAWSPDRPDTGELFF. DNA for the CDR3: TGTGCCTGGAGTCCCGACAGGCCTGACACCGGGGAGCTGTTTTTT.

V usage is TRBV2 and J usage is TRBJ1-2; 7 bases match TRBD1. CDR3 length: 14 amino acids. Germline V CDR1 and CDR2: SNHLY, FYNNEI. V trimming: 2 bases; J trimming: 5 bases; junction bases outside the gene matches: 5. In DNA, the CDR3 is TGTGCCAGCAGTGAATCGACCAGGGGGTATGGCTACACCTTC. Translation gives CASSESTRGYGYTF. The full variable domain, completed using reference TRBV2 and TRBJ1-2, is EPEVTQTPSHQVTQMGQEVILRCVPISNHLYFYWYRQILGQKVEFLVSFYNNEISEKSEIFDDQFSVERPDGSNFTLKIRSTKLEDSAMYFCASSESTRGYGYTFGSGTRLTVV.

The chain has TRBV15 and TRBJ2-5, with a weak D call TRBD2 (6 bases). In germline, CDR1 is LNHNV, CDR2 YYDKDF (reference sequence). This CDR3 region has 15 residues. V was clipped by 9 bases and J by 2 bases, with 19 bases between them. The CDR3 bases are TGTGCCACTCGGGATTTAGGGACTTCACAAGAGACCCAGTACTTC. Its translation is CATRDLGTSQETQYF.

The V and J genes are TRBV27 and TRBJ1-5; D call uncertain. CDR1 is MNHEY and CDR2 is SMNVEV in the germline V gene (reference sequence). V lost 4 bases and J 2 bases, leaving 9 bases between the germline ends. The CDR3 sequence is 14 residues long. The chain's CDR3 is CASSSPLGNQPQHF. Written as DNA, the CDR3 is TGTGCCAGCAGTTCCCCCTTAGGCAATCAGCCCCAGCATTTT.

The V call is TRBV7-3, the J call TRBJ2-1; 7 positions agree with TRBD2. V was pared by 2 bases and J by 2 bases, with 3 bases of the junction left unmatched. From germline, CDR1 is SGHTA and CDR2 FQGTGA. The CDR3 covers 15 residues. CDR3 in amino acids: CASSLGGSTYNEQFF. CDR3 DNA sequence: TGTGCCAGCAGCTTAGGCGGGAGTACCTACAATGAGCAGTTCTTC.

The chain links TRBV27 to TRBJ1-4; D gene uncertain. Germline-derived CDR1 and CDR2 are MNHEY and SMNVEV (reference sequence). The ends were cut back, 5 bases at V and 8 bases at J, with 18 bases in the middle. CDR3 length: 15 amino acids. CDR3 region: CASSLQGGFWEKLFF. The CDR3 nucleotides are TGTGCCAGCAGTCTCCAAGGCGGGTTTTGGGAAAAACTGTTTTTT.

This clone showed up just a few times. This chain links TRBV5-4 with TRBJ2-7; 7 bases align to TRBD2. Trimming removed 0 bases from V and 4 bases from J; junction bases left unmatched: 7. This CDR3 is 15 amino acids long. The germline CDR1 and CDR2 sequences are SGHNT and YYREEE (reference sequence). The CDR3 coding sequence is TGTGCCAGCAGCTTGGGGCGGGAGCAACCGTACGAGCAGTACTTC. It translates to CASSLGREQPYEQYF.

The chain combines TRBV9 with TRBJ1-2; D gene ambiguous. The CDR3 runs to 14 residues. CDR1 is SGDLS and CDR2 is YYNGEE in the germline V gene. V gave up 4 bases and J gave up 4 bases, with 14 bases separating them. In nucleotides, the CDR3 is TGTGCCAGCAGCCCGTCCGGGATCTTCTATGGCTACACCTTC. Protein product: CASSPSGIFYGYTF.

The CDR3 coding sequence is TGTGCCAGTAGTCACACCGACCACTCTGACTACAATGAGCAGTTCTTC. Translated: CASSHTDHSDYNEQFF. This chain uses TRBV25-1 with TRBJ2-1; unclear D gene. The CDR3 consists of 16 residues. Germline V lookup: CDR1 MGHDK, CDR2 SYGVNS. Trimming took 9 bases from V and 3 from J, leaving 21 bases between them.

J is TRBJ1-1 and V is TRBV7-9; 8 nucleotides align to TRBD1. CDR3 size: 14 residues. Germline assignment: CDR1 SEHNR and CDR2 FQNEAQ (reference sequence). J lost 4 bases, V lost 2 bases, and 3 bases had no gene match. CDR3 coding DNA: TGTGCCAGCAGCTTACTACAGGGGGGCACTGAAGCTTTCTTT. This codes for CASSLLQGGTEAFF.

This CDR3 reads CASSLDGLGLNEQFF. The CDR3 DNA reads TGTGCCAGCAGCTTGGACGGACTAGGGCTCAATGAGCAGTTCTTC. The chain combines TRBV5-6 with TRBJ2-1; TRBD2 matches at 7 bases. Germline trimming cut 0 bases from V and 6 bases from J; bases unmatched to any gene: 6. This CDR3 contains 15 residues. Germline-derived CDR1 and CDR2 are SGHDT and YYEEEE. Based on the CDR3 plus reference TRBV5-6 and TRBJ2-1, the full variable domain is DAGVTQSPTHLIKTRGQQVTLRCSPKSGHDTVSWYQQALGQGPQFIFQYYEEEERQRGNFPDRFSGHQFPNYSSELNVNALLLGDSALYLCASSLDGLGLNEQFFGPGTRLTVL.

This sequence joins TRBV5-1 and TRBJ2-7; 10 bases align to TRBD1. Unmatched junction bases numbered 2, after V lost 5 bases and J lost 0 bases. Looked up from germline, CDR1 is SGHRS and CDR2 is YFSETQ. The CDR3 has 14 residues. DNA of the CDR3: TGCGCCAGCAGATGGACAGGGGGCTCCTACGAGCAGTACTTC. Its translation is CASRWTGGSYEQYF.

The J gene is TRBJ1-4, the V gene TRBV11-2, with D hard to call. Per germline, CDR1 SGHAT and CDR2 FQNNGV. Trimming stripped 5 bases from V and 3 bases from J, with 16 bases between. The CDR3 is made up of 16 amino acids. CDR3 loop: CASSLHIGIANEKLFF. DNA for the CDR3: TGTGCCAGCAGCCTTCACATAGGGATCGCTAATGAAAAACTGTTTTTT.

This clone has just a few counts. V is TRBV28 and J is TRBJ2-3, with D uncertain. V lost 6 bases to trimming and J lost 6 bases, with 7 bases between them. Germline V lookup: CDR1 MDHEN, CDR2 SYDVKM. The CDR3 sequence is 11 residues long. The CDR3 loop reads CASSPGDTQYF. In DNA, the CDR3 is TGTGCCAGCAGCCCCGGGGATACGCAGTATTTT.

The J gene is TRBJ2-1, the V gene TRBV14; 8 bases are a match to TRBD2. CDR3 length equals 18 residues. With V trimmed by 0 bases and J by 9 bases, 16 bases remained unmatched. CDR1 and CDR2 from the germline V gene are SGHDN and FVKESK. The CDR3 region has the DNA TGTGCCAGCAGCCAAGAGGGAATGGTAGCGGGAATATTAAGTGAGCAGTTCTTC. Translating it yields CASSQEGMVAGILSEQFF. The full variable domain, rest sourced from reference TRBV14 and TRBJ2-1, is EAGVTQFPSHSVIEKGQTVTLRCDPISGHDNLYWYRRVMGKEIKFLLHFVKESKQDESGMPNNRFLAERTGGTYSTLKVQPAELEDSGVYFCASSQEGMVAGILSEQFFGPGTRLTVL.

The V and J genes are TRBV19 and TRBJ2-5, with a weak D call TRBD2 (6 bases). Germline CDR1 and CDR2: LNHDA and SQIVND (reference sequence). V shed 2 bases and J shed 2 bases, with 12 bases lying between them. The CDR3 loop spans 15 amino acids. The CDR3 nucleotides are TGTGCCAGTAGTATACCGGGACTCCTACAAGAGACCCAGTACTTC. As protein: CASSIPGLLQETQYF.

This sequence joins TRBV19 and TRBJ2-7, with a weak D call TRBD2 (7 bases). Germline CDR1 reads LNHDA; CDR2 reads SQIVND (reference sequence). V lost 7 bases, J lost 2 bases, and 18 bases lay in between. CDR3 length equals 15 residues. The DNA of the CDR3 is TGTGCCAGTACCGACAGGTGGGGGGGGGCCTACGAGCAGTACTTC. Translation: CASTDRWGGAYEQYF.